This T cell receptor (beta chain) is drawn from a study of T cell repertoires in cytomegalovirus infection. Points from the study as a whole: What dominated the ex vivo response were HLA-C-restricted CMV-specific TCR beta clonotypes.

TCRdb re-analysed the reads in MiXCR, keeping a single row per CDR3 protein. The sample records approximately 630,000 distinct CDR3 sequences, less than 25% being singletons. A word on this clonotype: Its antigen is unidentified.

Germline CDR1 and CDR2: ENHRY and SYGVKD. Trimming took 0 bases from V and 2 from J, leaving 13 bases between them. There are 17 residues in the CDR3. The sequence was obtained from a human donor in good health (CMV status not recorded). Some clones in this sample may be carry-over from other donors' samples. Sequencing was performed on CD8+ T cells from PBMCs. The rearrangement uses TRBV10-3 and TRBJ2-2; D is possibly TRBD1 (6 bases). The CDR3 DNA reads TGTGCCATCAGTGAGTCCGAAGGACAGCCCAACACCGGGGAGCTGTTTTTT. It translates to CAISESEGQPNTGELFF.